This T cell receptor (beta chain) was documented in a study of cytomegalovirus exposure and HLA in healthy donors (dated by TCRdb to about 2017). Notes on the research overall: An earlier analysis of 587 of the donors reported approximately 300 Gb of sequence data and around 120 million unique TCR beta sequences obtained from 150 million to 200 million T cells. In an earlier analysis of roughly 600 of the donors, high-throughput TCR beta sequencing was used to judge whether each TCR beta V gene segment behaved as functional or pseudogenic. The T cell repertoires of 670 or so subjects were profiled by immunosequencing and related to cytomegalovirus serostatus. Along with the approximately 700-subject first cohort, a separate validation cohort of over a hundred different subjects was used. Among the approximately 400 genotyped donors, approximately 77% belonged to the genetic ancestry cluster associated with self-reported Caucasian donors. Every repertoire in the discovery cohort had been generated on one and the same sequencing platform. The number of typed donors differed by locus: 629-630 for A, B, C, DRB1 and DQB1; approximately 520 for DQA1; 606 for DPA1; and about 450 for DPB1. Donor age, sex, ethnicity and CMV serostatus were collected together with the repertoire data. To predict cytomegalovirus infection status, the study brought together high-throughput TCR immunosequencing, statistical association of individual TCRs with disease status, and machine learning. Because of strong linkage in the cohort, five DR-DQ haplotypes were treated as single units for association and clustering. An early release that covered about 600 HLA-typed donors contained approximately 300 gigabases of sequencing data and tens of millions of unique TCR sequences. To study patterns of TCR occurrence, a later analysis re-analyzed previously published TCR beta repertoires from around 660 donors and added high-resolution HLA genotyping. On average, roughly 240,000 unique TCR beta nucleotide sequences were sequenced per donor among about 400 genotyped donors of the cohort, with 15% to 20% of those sequences being non-productive. A later genetic analysis took genome-wide SNP genotypes for about three fifths of the 666 donors and used that subset as a discovery cohort. The study aimed to test whether cataloging public T cell receptors could reveal signatures of past pathogen exposure. HLA typing included class I and class II loci at four-digit resolution. Rather than drawing on any new phenotypic data, the later analysis identified candidate immune exposures from TCR beta sequences and the way those sequences occurred across donors.

Summary of the overall study and its limitations: In a later analysis, most CMV-associated TCR beta chains were found to appear HLA-restricted, with HLA associations seemingly driven largely by CMV exposure. In an earlier analysis of fewer than 700 of the donors, most TCR beta V segments appeared in productive rearrangements about 90% or about 30% of the time, broadly matching IMGT annotations. In a later analysis, TCR association rates were found to vary across HLA loci, with the most associated TCRs seen for DRB1 alleles and the fewest for HLA-C alleles. Some IMGT-functional V segments, including TRBV6-2 and TRBV6-3, could not be told apart with the 87-base-pair reads, so those segments were excluded. The authors suggested that the approach could potentially be extended to other disease states and immunological phenotypes. The cohort was sequenced for TCR beta chains only, and without alpha or paired-chain data the features that could be detected were limited. The classifier was reported to diagnose cytomegalovirus status with high specificity and sensitivity in both the original and validation cohorts. The study gave a list of roughly 150 TCR beta chains associated with cytomegalovirus. Three of the identified cytomegalovirus-associated TCR beta chains were confirmed in vitro to be specific for cytomegalovirus antigens. Assigning TCR associations to individual alleles was difficult when HLA alleles, especially DR and DQ, strongly co-occurred. The sequencing pipeline was judged likely to have produced a cluster of highly shared sequence variants as a technical artifact. A further reported finding was that TCR beta sequences accurately predicted the HLA-A and HLA-B alleles for most subjects in the first cohort. A later analysis reported that several top co-occurrence clusters appeared linked to parvovirus B19, influenza, CMV and Epstein-Barr virus. The presence/absence analyses assumed that sequencing depth was roughly uniform across donors, and that assumption may not be true. Correlated functional status among segregating V segments might reflect linkage disequilibrium, but an unknown experimental factor could not be ruled out. While some public TCRs were present in many individuals, most TCR sequences turned up only very rarely across donors. Immune exposure information for the cohort was limited to CMV serostatus. Over 15 rarely observed V segments, including chromosome 9 orphons, were excluded from the earlier analysis of 550 to 700 of the donors because counts were too low. In a later analysis, HLA-associated TCR beta chains showed more clonal expansion and lower generation probabilities than non-associated chains that were equally common. Because HLA typing was missing for some donors at each locus, association tests included only the typed subset. At a false discovery rate of 0.05, a later analysis linked 16,951 TCR beta sequences to specific HLA alleles. Compared with the roughly 700-donor mean, donors in an Asian-associated ancestry cluster had fewer N-insertions in productive TCRs, according to a later genetic analysis. V-gene and J-gene trimming of TCR beta chains was associated with a missense DCLRE1C variant in a later genetic analysis, and the association was replicated in an independent cohort.

The CDR3 starts with the cysteine, ends with the phenylalanine, and has 12 residues. Of the read, only the CDR3 DNA is kept; its 36 bases are in frame from base 1. V is cut by 7 bases and J by 7 bases, and the space between the germline ends is 11 bases. According to the germline V gene, CDR1 reads SGHRS and CDR2 reads YFSETQ. The cohort consisted of 666 healthy bone marrow donors. At the time of sampling, every cohort member was nominally healthy, though immune exposures that went unrecorded were likely present. The donor was CMV seropositive and was included in the group of almost 300 seropositive cohort members. A peripheral blood sample was provided by each donor, and peripheral blood mononuclear cells were used for TCR beta sequencing. Genomic DNA extraction from the blood cell samples was performed with the Qiagen DNeasy Blood Extraction Kit. The library came from the immunoSEQ multiplex PCR assay. For the multiplex PCR, a mixture combining 60 forward primers for TCR Vbeta segments and 13 reverse primers for TCR Jbeta segments was used. A multiplex PCR assay on genomic DNA amplified the CDR3 region of rearranged TCR beta genes. The Illumina HiSeq System was used to sequence the amplified TCR beta libraries as 87-base-pair reads. The source study handled its data this way. A later analysis tallied tens of millions of unique TCR beta chains across the 700 or so repertoires, and around 9.9 million of those chains were shared by two or more donors. Raw reads were error-corrected and collapsed into unique sequences by a nearest-neighbor algorithm in which closely related sequences were merged to remove PCR and sequencing errors. V, D and J gene segments were assigned by aligning CDR3 sequences to IMGT reference sequences. For a sequence to be retained, a match of at least six nucleotides to both a V gene segment and a J gene segment was required. Rearrangements were called productive when the CDR3 lacked stop codons and stayed in frame with V and J; all others were non-productive. CDR3 was defined according to IMGT convention as the region running from the second conserved V-encoded cysteine to the conserved J-encoded phenylalanine. Sequences without an unambiguous match to a single V gene segment were excluded from the earlier analysis of 450 to 650 of the donors. In an earlier analysis of roughly 500 of the donors, V segments were called functional above 56.7% productive rearrangements and were called segregating when the between-donor standard deviation exceeded 5%. A statistical classification framework was built for diagnosing cytomegalovirus status from the catalog of TCR beta chain sequences. In a later analysis, TCR nucleotide sequences were compared against IMGT/GENE-DB human TR gene sequences so that V and J genes could be assigned. In a later analysis, CDR3 sequences and most-parsimonious VDJ recombination scenarios were assigned using the TCRdist pipeline. In a later analysis, each TCR beta chain was defined by its CDR3 amino acid sequence together with its V-gene family, and reads without a unique V-gene family were excluded. As a way to deal with suspected cross-contamination and a sequencing artifact, a later analysis dropped 450 to 700 nucleotide sequences that were highly shared and had low generation probability. A later analysis calculated a clonal expansion index for each public chain from normalized within-repertoire ranks of inferred template counts. In a later analysis, generation probabilities were computed using a VDJ recombination model fitted to out-of-frame rearrangements, and the results were checked against IGoR. A later analysis scored TCR-TCR, TCR-HLA and TCR-CMV co-occurrence with hypergeometric tests, applying a repertoire-size bias correction to TCR pairs. False discovery rates were estimated in a later analysis by permuting HLA or CMV assignments 20 times. In a later analysis, co-occurring TCRs were grouped using DBSCAN, with TCRdist sequence similarity added in when clustering inside HLA-allele-positive subsets. For co-occurrence clustering, repertoires with fewer than 30,000 or more than 120,000 public chains were excluded, along with four or five repertoires with anomalous nucleotide sharing. Sourced from immuneACCESS, this table was stored by TCRdb with only in-frame sequences that have V and J called. A share of the clones is absent; for the studies checked, an unresolved V gene accounts for under half, and the remainder has no known explanation. V, J and clone size reflect that table, while D and trimming were determined from the DNA. For this sample the table gives approximately 93,000 clones, of which roughly 83% were detected only once. The ten largest clones take up more than 2.5% of the sample.

Note on this clone: Its binding antigen is unknown. The record has no base qualities; no much larger clone is one base away.

Sequenced material: PBMCs. This sequence was found in a male donor in good health and CMV-seropositive. The chain is assembled from TRBV5-1 and TRBJ2-2; possibly the D gene is TRBD1, per 5 matching bases. The nucleotide sequence is given as TGCGCCAGCCAGGACATCGTCGGGGAGCTGTTTTTT. Its amino acids are CASQDIVGELFF.